This is a list of T cell receptor beta chains from one sample in a study of human T cells and chemical hapten exposure. In TCRdb, the RACE reads were re-called with MiXCR into one record per CDR3 protein. There are 330,000 or so distinct CDR3 sequences in the sample; nearly 6.5% occur only once, and 5% to 6% lies in the top ten. The sequencing used whole blood, collected in connection with sensitization to the hapten diphenylcyclopropenone (DPC). Every receptor here comes from a woman younger than 30 with alopecia areata. Some clones in this sample may be carry-over from other donors' samples. CDR3s include the opening cysteine and the closing phenylalanine or tryptophan. A D gene is named only where the DNA matches it firmly. Size is stated for part of the rows, as once, few or many counts, or as a class when the clone is expanded.

V: TRBV7-9; D: TRBD2; J: TRBJ2-7; length: 13; size: many; DNA: TGTGCCAGCAGCTTGGGAGGGGAGAGCGAGCAGTACTTC; CDR3: CASSLGGESEQYF
V: TRBV7-2; D: TRBD1; J: TRBJ2-7; length: 15; size: many; DNA: TGTGCCAGCAGCGTAGAAACAGGGGGGCCCTACGAGCAGTACTTC; CDR3: CASSVETGGPYEQYF
V: TRBV6-1; D: -; J: TRBJ1-1; length: 12; size: -; DNA: TGTGCCAGCAGTGAAACGACCTTTGAAGCTTTCTTT; CDR3: CASSETTFEAFF
V: TRBV27; D: TRBD2; J: TRBJ2-1; length: 16; size: many; DNA: TGTGCCAGCAGTTCTCCCGGGACTAGCACAAACAATGAGCAGTTCTTC; CDR3: CASSSPGTSTNNEQFF
V: TRBV3-1; D: -; J: TRBJ2-7; length: 14; size: few; DNA: TGTGCCAGCAGCCAATATCCAGGGAGCGACGAGCAGTACTTC; CDR3: CASSQYPGSDEQYF
V: TRBV4-3; D: TRBD1; J: TRBJ2-7; length: 13; size: many; DNA: TGCGCCAGCAGCCAGGACAGGGTGGGAGAGCAGTACTTC; CDR3: CASSQDRVGEQYF
V: TRBV6-5; D: -; J: TRBJ2-3; length: 13; size: many; DNA: TGTGCCAGCCAAGTGGACCCGGCATATACGCAGTATTTT; CDR3: CASQVDPAYTQYF
V: TRBV9; D: TRBD2; J: TRBJ2-3; length: 18; size: -; DNA: TGTGCCAGCAGCTCAAGAGGGTTTAGCGGGGAGGACACAGATACGCAGTATTTT; CDR3: CASSSRGFSGEDTDTQYF
V: TRBV20-1; D: -; J: TRBJ1-1; length: 10; size: many; DNA: TGCAGTGCTTCGGACGCAGAAGCTTTCTTT; CDR3: CSASDAEAFF
V: TRBV6-5; D: -; J: TRBJ2-7; length: 12; size: few; DNA: TGTGCCAGCAGTGCCGAGGGGTACGAGCAGTACTTC; CDR3: CASSAEGYEQYF
V: TRBV5-6; D: -; J: TRBJ2-3; length: 13; size: many; DNA: TGTGCCAGCAGCCTGGCCGCCACAGATACGCAGTATTTT; CDR3: CASSLAATDTQYF
V: TRBV7-9; D: -; J: TRBJ1-1; length: 15; size: many; DNA: TGTGCCAGCAGCTTAGCCGAGACTCTGGGGACTGAAGCTTTCTTT; CDR3: CASSLAETLGTEAFF
V: TRBV29-1; D: -; J: TRBJ2-7; length: 12; size: -; DNA: TGCAGCGTTGAACAGAACAACTACGAGCAGTACTTC; CDR3: CSVEQNNYEQYF
V: TRBV5-1; D: -; J: TRBJ2-4; length: 13; size: -; DNA: TGCGCCAGCAGCCAGGGCAGTGAAAACATTCAGTACTTC; CDR3: CASSQGSENIQYF
V: TRBV20-1; D: -; J: TRBJ2-1; length: 15; size: many; DNA: TGCAGTGCGCCTACAGGGGGGGACTTTCAAGGAGAGCAGTTCTTC; CDR3: CSAPTGGDFQGEQFF
V: TRBV20-1; D: TRBD2; J: TRBJ2-3; length: 14; size: many; DNA: TGCAGTGCTAGATACCAGGCGGGGGAAGATACGCAGTATTTT; CDR3: CSARYQAGEDTQYF
V: TRBV20-1; D: -; J: TRBJ1-3; length: 15; size: many; DNA: TGCAGTGCTTATATACCGGGCCGCTCTGGAAACACCATATATTTT; CDR3: CSAYIPGRSGNTIYF
V: TRBV6-5; D: -; J: TRBJ1-2; length: 13; size: -; DNA: TGTGCCAGCAGTGAGGTCCCCAACTATGGCTACACCTTC; CDR3: CASSEVPNYGYTF
V: TRBV12-3/TRBV12-4; D: TRBD2; J: TRBJ2-7; length: 16; size: few; DNA: TGTGCCAGCAGTTCTCATGGATCCGGCGGGGGACCAGCGGAGTACTTC; CDR3: CASSSHGSGGGPAEYF
V: TRBV7-2; D: -; J: TRBJ2-3; length: 16; size: -; DNA: TGTGCCAGCAGCTTAAACGGAGCTAGGTCCGGAGATACGCAGTATTTT; CDR3: CASSLNGARSGDTQYF
V: TRBV20-1; D: TRBD1; J: TRBJ2-2; length: 16; size: few; DNA: TGCAGTGCCCAAGGGGGACAGGGAACGAACACCGGGGAGCTGTTTTTT; CDR3: CSAQGGQGTNTGELFF
V: TRBV7-2; D: -; J: TRBJ1-5; length: 17; size: few; DNA: TGTGCCAGCAGCTTAGCGTTTTTAGAGACAACGAATCAGCCCCAGCATTTT; CDR3: CASSLAFLETTNQPQHF
V: TRBV29-1; D: -; J: TRBJ1-1; length: 13; size: few; DNA: TGCAGTCCTGGTGGACGGCTGAACACTGAAGCTTTCTTT; CDR3: CSPGGRLNTEAFF
V: TRBV20-1; D: -; J: TRBJ1-1; length: 15; size: many; DNA: TGCAGTGCTATGCCCTTCAATCTATTGAACACTGAAGCTTTCTTT; CDR3: CSAMPFNLLNTEAFF
V: TRBV2; D: -; J: TRBJ1-6; length: 17; size: many; DNA: TGTGCCAGCAGGGGGACTGGGCCGAGCTCCTATAATTCACCCCTCCACTTT; CDR3: CASRGTGPSSYNSPLHF
V: TRBV4-1; D: -; J: TRBJ1-4; length: 15; size: few; DNA: TGCGCCAGCAGCCAAGTTTCAGGGGTTGATGAAAAACTGTTTTTT; CDR3: CASSQVSGVDEKLFF
V: TRBV20-1; D: TRBD1; J: TRBJ2-7; length: 13; size: -; DNA: TGCAGTGCTAAGGGACAGGGTAACTACGAGCAGTACTTC; CDR3: CSAKGQGNYEQYF
V: TRBV28; D: TRBD2; J: TRBJ2-1; length: 14; size: -; DNA: TGTGCCAGCATGAGGCTAGCGGGGGTCAATGAGCAGTTCTTC; CDR3: CASMRLAGVNEQFF